A selection of T cell receptor beta chains follows, all from one sample in a study. TCRdb re-analysed the 5' RACE reads in MiXCR, keeping a single row per CDR3 protein. The sample consists of about 40,000 distinct CDR3 sequences, over 15% of them appearing once. The sample consisted of naive CD4+ T cells sorted from a lymph node. The source is a female donor with breast cancer. Both conserved end residues are part of each CDR3. D genes are given only for firm matches. Clone sizes are given selectively: once, few, many, or a class where the clone is expanded.

D gene: TRBD2; CDR3 length: 16; clone size: .; J gene: TRBJ2-1; V gene: TRBV9; CDR3 protein: CASSPQFGGIDNEQLF; CDR3 DNA: TGTGCCAGCAGCCCCCAGTTCGGGGGGATCGACAACGAGCAGCTCTTC
D gene: TRBD1; CDR3 length: 15; clone size: many; J gene: TRBJ1-2; V gene: TRBV10-3; CDR3 protein: CAISERGRGDYGYTF; CDR3 DNA: TGTGCCATCAGTGAGAGAGGCAGGGGGGACTATGGCTACACCTTC
D gene: TRBD2; CDR3 length: 16; clone size: many; J gene: TRBJ2-3; V gene: TRBV4-2; CDR3 protein: CASSQERGYDTDTQYF; CDR3 DNA: TGTGCCAGCAGCCAAGAGCGGGGGTACGACACAGATACGCAGTATTTT
D gene: TRBD1; CDR3 length: 15; clone size: many; J gene: TRBJ1-6; V gene: TRBV7-8; CDR3 protein: CASSFTGTGNSPLHF; CDR3 DNA: TGTGCCAGCAGCTTTACCGGGACAGGGAATTCACCCCTCCACTTT
D gene: .; CDR3 length: 13; clone size: few; J gene: TRBJ1-1; V gene: TRBV6-6; CDR3 protein: CASSGPPRPEAFF; CDR3 DNA: TGTGCCAGCAGCGGGCCCCCCCGCCCTGAAGCTTTCTTT
D gene: TRBD1; CDR3 length: 14; clone size: .; J gene: TRBJ1-6; V gene: TRBV6-6; CDR3 protein: CASSSGQGGSPLHF; CDR3 DNA: TGTGCCAGCAGTTCCGGACAGGGAGGTTCACCCCTCCACTTT
D gene: TRBD1; CDR3 length: 14; clone size: many; J gene: TRBJ1-2; V gene: TRBV29-1; CDR3 protein: CSVSRGGDIYGYTF; CDR3 DNA: TGCAGCGTCAGCAGGGGGGGGGACATCTATGGCTACACCTTC
D gene: TRBD1; CDR3 length: 18; clone size: .; J gene: TRBJ1-1; V gene: TRBV5-5; CDR3 protein: CASSSTGNFITTHTEAFF; CDR3 DNA: TGTGCCAGCAGCTCGACAGGGAACTTCATTACTACCCACACTGAAGCTTTCTTT
D gene: TRBD2; CDR3 length: 18; clone size: few; J gene: TRBJ2-3; V gene: TRBV5-1; CDR3 protein: CASSFRRSGGPSTDTQYF; CDR3 DNA: TGCGCCAGCAGCTTTAGGCGGTCGGGGGGTCCTAGCACAGATACGCAGTATTTT
D gene: TRBD1; CDR3 length: 13; clone size: many; J gene: TRBJ1-6; V gene: TRBV10-3; CDR3 protein: CATGTGINSPLHF; CDR3 DNA: TGTGCCACCGGGACAGGGATAAATTCACCCCTCCACTTT
D gene: TRBD1; CDR3 length: 13; clone size: .; J gene: TRBJ1-1; V gene: TRBV5-6; CDR3 protein: CASSVDRASEAFF; CDR3 DNA: TGTGCCAGCAGCGTCGACAGGGCTTCTGAAGCTTTCTTT
D gene: .; CDR3 length: 16; clone size: .; J gene: TRBJ2-5; V gene: TRBV5-5; CDR3 protein: CASSLGALGLQETQYF; CDR3 DNA: TGTGCCAGCAGCCTGGGAGCATTAGGCCTCCAAGAGACCCAGTACTTC
D gene: .; CDR3 length: 14; clone size: few; J gene: TRBJ2-1; V gene: TRBV20-1; CDR3 protein: CSARRTGTHYEQFF; CDR3 DNA: TGCAGTGCGAGACGGACCGGGACTCACTATGAGCAGTTCTTC
D gene: .; CDR3 length: 16; clone size: few; J gene: TRBJ1-6; V gene: TRBV2; CDR3 protein: CGSSEARPGWGSPLHF; CDR3 DNA: TGTGGCAGCAGTGAAGCGCGGCCGGGGTGGGGTTCACCCCTCCACTTT
D gene: .; CDR3 length: 13; clone size: .; J gene: TRBJ1-4; V gene: TRBV7-9; CDR3 protein: CASSSPGREKLFF; CDR3 DNA: TGTGCCAGCAGCTCCCCTGGGAGGGAAAAACTGTTTTTT
D gene: .; CDR3 length: 15; clone size: .; J gene: TRBJ1-5; V gene: TRBV6-2/TRBV6-3; CDR3 protein: CASSPLTPTRGPQHF; CDR3 DNA: TGTGCCAGCAGCCCACTAACCCCAACACGAGGGCCCCAGCATTTT
D gene: TRBD1; CDR3 length: 15; clone size: few; J gene: TRBJ1-1; V gene: TRBV30; CDR3 protein: CAWSNDRGKNTEAFF; CDR3 DNA: TGTGCCTGGAGTAACGACAGGGGCAAGAACACTGAAGCTTTCTTT
D gene: .; CDR3 length: 12; clone size: .; J gene: TRBJ2-3; V gene: TRBV3-1; CDR3 protein: CASSQERDTQYF; CDR3 DNA: TGTGCCAGCAGCCAAGAGCGAGATACGCAGTATTTT
D gene: .; CDR3 length: 14; clone size: .; J gene: TRBJ2-7; V gene: TRBV20-1; CDR3 protein: CSALRDGLGGEQYF; CDR3 DNA: TGCAGTGCTTTACGTGACGGTTTAGGGGGCGAGCAGTACTTC